These T cell receptor beta chains were read from a single sample in a study of regulatory T cells in long-lasting Graves disease. MiXCR, applied by TCRdb to the multiplex PCR reads, yields one record per CDR3 protein. The sample consists of over 650,000 distinct CDR3 sequences, 25% to 35% of them appearing once. Source: peripheral blood mononuclear cells (PBMCs), taken when the disease was refractory, from a patient treated with antithyroid drugs. The receptors come from a female donor with Graves disease. Both conserved end residues are part of each CDR3. The D gene is left open where the match is weak. Size values are once, few and many counts, or a class for expanded clones, and some rows have none.

NA	TRBJ2-2	NA	TRBV6-1	CASSFLAGPLQAGELFF	TGTGCCAGCAGCTTCCTTGCCGGGCCCCTCCAAGCCGGGGAGCTGTTTTTT
NA	TRBJ1-2	NA	TRBV19	CASSIATGPANYGYTF	TGTGCCAGTAGTATTGCGACAGGACCAGCTAACTATGGCTACACCTTC
NA	TRBJ2-5	NA	TRBV30	CAWNRGRGTQYF	TGTGCCTGGAATAGGGGGAGAGGGACCCAGTACTTC
few	TRBJ1-1	TRBD1	TRBV19	CASTLGTGGNTEAFF	TGTGCCAGTACCCTGGGGACAGGGGGGAACACTGAAGCTTTCTTT
few	TRBJ1-4	NA	TRBV28	CASSLVALTVEKLFF	TGTGCCAGCAGTTTAGTAGCGCTGACTGTTGAAAAACTGTTTTTT
few	TRBJ1-5	TRBD1	TRBV28	CASKLQGQGAGGNQPQHF	TGTGCCAGCAAACTTCAGGGACAGGGGGCGGGGGGCAATCAGCCCCAGCATTTT
many	TRBJ1-2	TRBD1	TRBV2	CASSESQGAFFWNGYTF	TGTGCCAGCAGTGAAAGTCAGGGGGCCTTCTTTTGGAATGGCTACACCTTC
NA	TRBJ2-5	TRBD2	TRBV7-3	CASSRGPSGDQETQYF	TGTGCCAGCAGCCGGGGTCCTAGCGGAGACCAGGAGACCCAGTACTTC
NA	TRBJ1-4	TRBD1	TRBV4-1	CASSKGQGPPRGNEKLFF	TGCGCCAGCAGCAAGGGACAGGGGCCGCCTCGGGGTAATGAAAAACTGTTTTTT
many	TRBJ2-7	NA	TRBV20-1	CSAGTRLALYEQYF	TGCAGTGCTGGGACCCGTTTAGCGCTTTACGAGCAGTACTTC
NA	TRBJ1-1	NA	TRBV2	CASSPTGLSATEAFF	TGTGCCAGCAGCCCAACGGGACTCTCGGCCACTGAAGCTTTCTTT
NA	TRBJ2-5	TRBD2	TRBV19	CASSKSGSEETQYF	TGTGCCAGTAGTAAGAGCGGGAGTGAAGAGACCCAGTACTTC
NA	TRBJ1-6	NA	TRBV7-2	CASSSRNRYNSPLHF	TGTGCCAGCAGCTCGAGAAACCGCTATAATTCACCCCTCCACTTT
many	TRBJ2-7	TRBD2	TRBV11-2	CASSLEPGLAAHEQYF	TGTGCCAGCAGCTTAGAACCGGGACTAGCGGCCCACGAGCAGTACTTC
NA	TRBJ1-2	NA	TRBV5-1	CASSTNRVEGYTF	TGCGCCAGCAGCACAAACAGGGTGGAGGGCTACACCTTC
few	TRBJ1-5	NA	TRBV6-9	CASSYWLPGQPQHF	TGTGCCAGCAGTTACTGGCTTCCGGGTCAGCCCCAGCATTTT
NA	TRBJ2-2	TRBD1	TRBV28	CASKTGGTGELFF	TGTGCCAGCAAGACAGGGGGGACCGGGGAGCTGTTTTTT
few	TRBJ2-7	NA	TRBV11-2	CASSLLQGSYEQYF	TGTGCCAGCAGCTTATTACAGGGATCCTACGAGCAGTACTTC